What follows describes a single T cell receptor beta chain. No antigen is known for it. CDR1 is KGHSH, CDR2 LQKENI, per germline. CDR3 length: 15 residues. V was trimmed by 2 bases and J by 3 bases, leaving 12 bases between them. The material for each subset, its genomic DNA, was split evenly across several immunoSEQ plates. Sequencing was performed with immunoSEQ multiplex PCR; in TCRdb, only in-frame clones are kept and a portion is missing. The sample consists of about 680,000 clones, around 78% of them appearing once. The record originates from a study of shared clonotypes between healthy human individuals. Study findings and constraints: Limitation of the genetic and exposure-history diversity represented came from the few donors. The sampled material consisted only of blood, and tissue repertoires are likely to differ.

The source is a woman between 25 and 40 years old in good health. J is TRBJ2-3 and V is TRBV18, with D maybe TRBD2 (5 bases). The sequencing input was memory CD4+ T cells sorted from blood. Subset of the sample: CD45RA-negative fraction. The CDR3 spells CASSPKGSETDTQYF. The CDR3 nucleotides are TGTGCCAGCTCACCAAAAGGTAGCGAGACAGATACGCAGTATTTT.